The rows below give T cell receptor beta chains drawn from one sample of a study of blood T cell repertoires in COVID-19. Assay used: immunoSEQ multiplex PCR; TCRdb lists only in-frame clones, some missing. The sample carries 350,000 to 400,000 clones, about 90% recorded once. The sequenced sample was peripheral blood. The receptor set was obtained from a woman aged 25 to 39 with COVID-19, enrolled during active disease. Both conserved end residues are part of each CDR3. D genes are given only for firm matches. Size is omitted from some rows. Given values are once, few, many or a class for expanded clones.

d_gene	abundance	v_gene	j_gene	CDR3aa	CDR3nt
.	.	TRBV12-3/TRBV12-4	TRBJ2-1	CASTKGVYNEQFF	TGTGCCAGCACAAAAGGGGTATACAATGAGCAGTTCTTC
TRBD1	.	TRBV29-1	TRBJ1-1	CSVEGTGVGTEAFF	TGCAGCGTTGAAGGGACAGGGGTTGGCACTGAAGCTTTCTTT
.	.	TRBV6-5	TRBJ1-1	CASTLQMNTEAFF	TGTGCCAGCACTTTGCAGATGAACACTGAAGCTTTCTTT
.	.	TRBV4-1	TRBJ2-7	CASSTQPGYEQYF	TGCGCCAGCAGCACTCAGCCGGGCTACGAGCAGTACTTC
TRBD1	.	TRBV7-2	TRBJ1-3	CASSWDRGSGNTIYF	TGTGCCAGCTCCTGGGACAGGGGTTCTGGAAACACCATATATTTT
TRBD1	few	TRBV3-1/TRBV3-2	TRBJ2-3	CASSRRQGSTDTQYF	TGTGCCAGCAGCCGCCGACAGGGGAGCACAGATACGCAGTATTTT
.	.	TRBV5-1	TRBJ2-7	CASSRYHPGETAYEQYF	TGCGCCAGCAGTCGTTATCATCCGGGGGAGACGGCGTACGAGCAGTACTTC
TRBD1	.	TRBV18	TRBJ1-2	CASSPNRGTYNYGYTF	TGTGCCAGCTCACCCAACAGGGGGACCTATAACTATGGCTACACCTTC
TRBD1	.	TRBV6-2/TRBV6-3	TRBJ1-5	CASSRPRQGQPQHF	TGTGCCAGCAGTCGACCAAGACAGGGCCAGCCCCAGCATTTT
.	.	TRBV7-9	TRBJ2-1	CASSLDRDNEQFF	TGTGCCAGCAGCTTGGACAGAGACAATGAGCAGTTCTTC
.	.	TRBV2	TRBJ1-1	CASSSNSGAFF	TGTGCCAGCAGTTCCAACAGCGGAGCTTTCTTT
.	.	TRBV10-3	TRBJ2-6	CAISDLIGQSGANVLTF	TGTGCCATCAGTGATCTAATTGGACAGTCGGGGGCCAACGTCCTGACTTTC
.	few	TRBV28	TRBJ1-1	CASTLGPAANTEAFF	TGTGCCAGCACTCTGGGGCCGGCAGCAAACACTGAAGCTTTCTTT
.	.	TRBV6-6	TRBJ2-3	CASSYSTSLDTQYF	TGTGCCAGCAGTTACTCGACTAGTCTGGATACGCAGTATTTT
.	.	TRBV11-3	TRBJ2-2	CASSLGQGTGELFF	TGTGCCAGCAGCTTGGGGCAGGGAACCGGGGAGCTGTTTTTT
.	.	TRBV12-3/TRBV12-4	TRBJ1-2	CASTPTGNYGYTF	TGTGCCAGCACTCCCACAGGGAACTATGGCTACACCTTC
.	once	TRBV2	TRBJ2-3	CASSEARPGWDTDTQYF	TGTGCCAGCAGTGAAGCGCGTCCGGGATGGGACACAGATACGCAGTATTTT
.	.	TRBV4-3	TRBJ2-7	CASSPSNWQPPSYEQYF	TGCGCCAGCAGCCCCTCCAATTGGCAACCCCCATCCTACGAGCAGTACTTC
TRBD1	once	TRBV4-3	TRBJ2-2	CASSPQGAGGELFF	TGCGCCAGCAGCCCCCAGGGGGCCGGCGGGGAGCTGTTTTTT
TRBD1	.	TRBV28	TRBJ2-7	CASSTPGQGYEQYF	TGTGCCAGCAGTACCCCGGGACAGGGTTACGAGCAGTACTTC
.	.	TRBV7-9	TRBJ2-5	CASSLNQGGETQYF	TGTGCCAGCAGCTTAAATCAGGGCGGAGAGACCCAGTACTTC
TRBD2	.	TRBV5-1	TRBJ2-5	CASSPGLAGGTYQETQYF	TGCGCCAGCAGCCCGGGACTAGCGGGAGGCACGTACCAAGAGACCCAGTACTTC
.	.	TRBV12-3/TRBV12-4	TRBJ2-3	CASSPARGGAQYF	TGTGCCAGCAGTCCGGCCCGGGGTGGGGCGCAGTATTTT
.	.	TRBV7-9	TRBJ2-6	CASSTGARGANVLTF	TGTGCCAGCAGCACGGGTGCGCGTGGGGCCAACGTCCTGACTTTC
.	.	TRBV18	TRBJ2-7	CASSYDRSYEQYF	TGTGCCAGCTCATACGACAGGAGCTACGAGCAGTACTTC
TRBD2	once	TRBV19	TRBJ2-2	CASSPFLAATNTGELFF	TGTGCCAGTAGTCCTTTCCTAGCGGCGACGAACACCGGGGAGCTGTTTTTT
.	.	TRBV24-1	TRBJ1-4	CATSDFRLDEKLFF	TGTGCCACCAGTGATTTCAGGCTTGATGAAAAACTGTTTTTT